This T cell receptor (beta chain) was found in a study of blood T cell repertoires in COVID-19. Study as a whole: Material from acute and convalescent COVID-19 was sourced from the United States, Italy and Spain. T cells, B-cell-depleted T cells, or PBMCs supplied cDNA or gDNA.

The V end was cut by 8 bases, the J end by 6 bases, with 13 bases between. This CDR3 is built from 12 residues. Germline loops: CDR1 MDHEN, CDR2 SYDVKM. As originally analysed: How many nucleated cells were present was estimated from reference gene primer amplification. The table came from immunoSEQ multiplex PCR; TCRdb's copy has only in-frame clones and leaves some out. Clone size and V and J calls were adopted from that table, with D and trimming inferred from the DNA. The data hold roughly 200,000 clones, with 78% observed a single time. The chain uses TRBV28 and TRBJ1-2, with D possibly being TRBD1 (5 bases). The specimen sequenced was peripheral blood. The sequence came from a woman older than 75 with active or convalescent COVID-19. The CDR3 sequence: CASRIAGNGYTF. The CDR3 bases are TGTGCCAGCCGCATCGCAGGGAATGGCTACACCTTC.